The rows below give T cell receptor beta chains drawn from one sample of a study of T cell clones after liver transplantation. The table came from immunoSEQ multiplex PCR; TCRdb's copy has only in-frame clones and leaves some out. This table has roughly 40,000 clones, 70% to 90% appearing once. The starting material was CD4+ T cells from blood, obtained 24 months after liver transplant. Receptors were obtained from a human patient who received a liver transplant. T cells may partly derive from the graft donor. The CDR3 runs from the conserved cysteine through the conserved F or W. The D gene is left open where the match is weak. Rows give clone size only sometimes, using once, few, many, or a class for an expanded clone.

DNA,CDR3,V,size,J,D
TGCAGTGCTAGAGAGGGATACGAGCAGTACTTC,CSAREGYEQYF,TRBV20-1,.,TRBJ2-7,.
TGTGCCAGCAGTTTGTCTGGCAGGGGGCTAGGGCAGCCCCAGCATTTT,CASSLSGRGLGQPQHF,TRBV28,.,TRBJ1-5,TRBD1
TGCGCCAGCTCACCAAGGGACAGGACTAATGAAAAACTGTTTTTT,CASSPRDRTNEKLFF,TRBV5-1,.,TRBJ1-4,TRBD1
TGTGCCAGCAGTCTTAAGAATGAGCAGTTCTTC,CASSLKNEQFF,TRBV7-2,.,TRBJ2-1,.
TGTGCCAGCAGTCCACAGGGGAGAAGCTATGGCTACACCTTC,CASSPQGRSYGYTF,TRBV27,.,TRBJ1-2,TRBD1
TGTGCCAGCACCATGACAGGGGCAACTAATGAAAAACTGTTTTTT,CASTMTGATNEKLFF,TRBV6-1,.,TRBJ1-4,TRBD1
TGTGCCAGCTCCCCTCAAAAGGGATCGGGAACTGAAGCTTTCTTT,CASSPQKGSGTEAFF,TRBV5-4,.,TRBJ1-1,.
TGTGCCAGCAGCTTTACAGGGGAAATGAACACTGAAGCTTTCTTT,CASSFTGEMNTEAFF,TRBV5-8,.,TRBJ1-1,TRBD1
TGTGCCAGCAGCCCAGCTGGACTAGCGGGGGGGCTTGCAGATACGCAGTATTTT,CASSPAGLAGGLADTQYF,TRBV11-2,.,TRBJ2-3,TRBD2
TGTGCCAGTAGTATTACCCTGTCGAAGTGGAACTCCTACAATGAGCAGTTCTTC,CASSITLSKWNSYNEQFF,TRBV19,.,TRBJ2-1,.
TGTGCCAGCAGCCAAGATTGGGAACAGTACACCTACGAGCAGTACTTC,CASSQDWEQYTYEQYF,TRBV4-2,.,TRBJ2-7,.
TGCGCCAGCGGCCAAGAGACGGGAACGGGAAACACCATATATTTT,CASGQETGTGNTIYF,TRBV4-1,.,TRBJ1-3,.
TGCGCCAGCAGCCCGTTAGGGGAGACCCAGTACTTC,CASSPLGETQYF,TRBV5-1,.,TRBJ2-5,.
TGTGCCAGTAGTATAGGAAGGGCGGGAGGAGCCTACAATGAGCAGTTCTTC,CASSIGRAGGAYNEQFF,TRBV19,.,TRBJ2-1,TRBD2
TGCAGTGCTATTCGAAGCGAGACCCAGTACTTC,CSAIRSETQYF,TRBV20-1,once,TRBJ2-5,.
TGTGCCAGCTCACCACCCGAGGCCTATGGCTACACCTTC,CASSPPEAYGYTF,TRBV18,.,TRBJ1-2,.
TGTGCCAGCAGCCATCGGGCTGCCGGGGGCAATCAGCCCCAGCATTTT,CASSHRAAGGNQPQHF,TRBV28,.,TRBJ1-5,.
TGTGCCAGCAGCGGGGGCTCGGTTGGTGAGCAGTTCTTC,CASSGGSVGEQFF,TRBV11-2,.,TRBJ2-1,.
TGTGCCAGCAGCCTGAGACGGACCATGAGGACTGAAGCTTTCTTT,CASSLRRTMRTEAFF,TRBV2,.,TRBJ1-1,.
TGTGCCAGCAGGGCCAGCGGGCCGGGAACTGAAGCTTTCTTT,CASRASGPGTEAFF,TRBV28,.,TRBJ1-1,.
TGCGCCAGCACCCCGGCCGGGAGGAACACTGAAGCTTTCTTT,CASTPAGRNTEAFF,TRBV5-1,.,TRBJ1-1,.
TGTGCCAGCTCGCCTGACTATAGCAATCAGCCCCAGCATTTT,CASSPDYSNQPQHF,TRBV18,.,TRBJ1-5,.
TGCGCCAGCAGCCAACTAGCCTCCCTGGGAGAGCAGTACTTC,CASSQLASLGEQYF,TRBV4-3,.,TRBJ2-7,.